One sample yielded the 17 T cell receptor beta chains listed below, sequenced in a study of CD8 T cells in Susac syndrome. Reverse transcription of 0.5 to 1 ug RNA was performed with random hexamers. Using its own MiXCR run on the immunoSEQ multiplex PCR reads, TCRdb lists one record per CDR3 protein. The sample consists of about 300,000 distinct CDR3 sequences, under 95% of them appearing once. Sequenced input: CD4+ T cells from PBMCs. These TCRs come from a human donor with multiple sclerosis.

The CDR3 loop reads CASSSRHGTEAFF. The CDR3 coding sequence is TGTGCCAGCAGCTCGAGGCACGGCACTGAAGCTTTCTTT. V is TRBV3-1 and J is TRBJ1-1; D is unresolved. The germline V gene encodes CDR1 LGHDT and CDR2 YNNKEL (reference sequence). Trimming cost V 5 bases and J 4 bases, with 11 bases left between them. The CDR3 has 13 amino acids.

CDR3 protein: CATSRDQARETQYF. For the CDR3, the DNA is TGTGCCACCAGCAGGGATCAGGCGCGCGAGACCCAGTACTTC. V and J are TRBV15 and TRBJ2-5, with D unclear. Germline assignment: CDR1 LNHNV and CDR2 YYDKDF (reference sequence). This CDR3 region has 14 residues. The V end lost 3 bases, the J end lost 5 bases, and 13 bases lay between the germline ends.

This rearrangement joins TRBV5-1 to TRBJ2-7; D gene ambiguous. CDR1 is SGHRS, CDR2 YFSETQ, per germline. With 0 bases removed from V and 2 bases from J, the gap between germline ends came to 9 bases. The CDR3 length is 14 residues. The CDR3 reads CASSLDRLAYEQYF. In DNA form, the CDR3 reads TGCGCCAGCAGCTTGGACAGACTCGCCTACGAGCAGTACTTC.

V and J are TRBV4-1 and TRBJ2-5; D gene uncertain. This CDR3 is 12 amino acids long. Trimming stripped 5 bases from V and 0 bases from J, with 4 bases between. CDR1 and CDR2 from the germline V gene are MGHRA and YSYEKL. The CDR3 is CASSAHQETQYF. The CDR3 coding sequence is TGCGCCAGCAGCGCACACCAAGAGACCCAGTACTTC.

This clonotype is a singleton in its sample. The rearrangement uses TRBV7-2 and TRBJ2-5, with D unresolved. Trimming took off 1 base at V and 7 bases at J, with 13 bases between the two ends. Germline V CDR1 and CDR2: SGHTA, FQGNSA. The CDR3 is made up of 14 amino acids. The CDR3 is CASSLDGGPGTQYF. The CDR3 DNA reads as TGTGCCAGCAGCTTAGATGGTGGCCCTGGGACCCAGTACTTC.

This chain joins TRBV3-1 and TRBJ1-2; no reliable D call. The V gene lost 4 bases and the J gene lost 6 bases, with 12 bases spanning the gap. The CDR3 length is 13 residues. The germline CDR1 and CDR2 sequences are LGHDT and YNNKEL (reference sequence). CDR3 coding DNA: TGTGCCAGCAGCCTTAGAGGGTCGGATGGCTACACCTTC. Protein product: CASSLRGSDGYTF.

The genes are TRBV19 and TRBJ1-1, with no clear D. With 10 bases removed from V and 0 bases from J, the gap between germline ends came to 12 bases. The CDR3 has 13 residues. Germline V gene lookup returns CDR1 LNHDA and CDR2 SQIVND (reference sequence). CDR3 nucleotide sequence: TGTGCCACCTATTCACGGGTGAACACTGAAGCTTTCTTT. Translating gives CATYSRVNTEAFF.

This clonotype was seen only a few times. The chain links TRBV7-9 to TRBJ2-1; 13 nucleotides line up with TRBD2. With 4 bases clipped from V and 7 bases from J, the junction kept 4 bases outside the gene matches. This CDR3 spans 15 amino acids. Per the germline V gene, CDR1 is SEHNR and CDR2 is FQNEAQ (reference sequence). As DNA, the CDR3 is TGTGCCAGCAGCTCCGGACTAGCGGGAGCTAATGAGCAGTTCTTC. It yields the protein CASSSGLAGANEQFF.

This chain links TRBV29-1 with TRBJ2-7; D may correspond to TRBD1 or TRBD2 (6 bases each). Trimming stripped 4 bases from V and 2 bases from J, with 21 bases between. Germline CDR1 and CDR2: SQVTM and ANQGSEA. The CDR3 covers 16 residues. The CDR3 bases are TGCAGCGTTGGTTCCTCCGGGGGCCCAAATCCCTACGAGCAGTACTTC. Protein product: CSVGSSGGPNPYEQYF.

J is TRBJ2-7 and V is TRBV5-6; tentatively, D is TRBD2 (5 bases). V was clipped by 2 bases and J by 0 bases, with 15 bases between them. Germline V gene data show CDR1 as SGHDT and CDR2 as YYEEEE. The CDR3 runs to 16 residues. The CDR3 reads CASSLRTGLGSYEQYF. CDR3 DNA: TGTGCCAGCAGCTTAAGGACGGGATTGGGCTCCTACGAGCAGTACTTC. Complete variable domain (other parts from reference TRBV5-6 and TRBJ2-7): DAGVTQSPTHLIKTRGQQVTLRCSPKSGHDTVSWYQQALGQGPQFIFQYYEEEERQRGNFPDRFSGHQFPNYSSELNVNALLLGDSALYLCASSLRTGLGSYEQYFGPGTRLTVT.

V usage is TRBV4-1 and J usage is TRBJ2-7; the D call may be TRBD1 or TRBD2 (5 bases each). Germline CDR1 and CDR2: MGHRA and YSYEKL. This CDR3 contains 18 residues. The V end lost 4 bases, the J end lost 3 bases, and 25 bases lay between the germline ends. In nucleotides, the CDR3 is TGCGCCAGCAGCCCCGTCCCGGGACGATCCCGACTCCTCTACGAGCAGTACTTC. This sequence encodes CASSPVPGRSRLLYEQYF.

The chain couples TRBV9 to TRBJ1-2; the D is unclear. Germline loops: CDR1 SGDLS, CDR2 YYNGEE. V shed 0 bases and J shed 4 bases, with 7 bases lying between them. This CDR3 spans 13 amino acids. In DNA form, the CDR3 reads TGTGCCAGCAGCGTAGGGCAGCGCTATGGCTACACCTTC. Amino acid sequence: CASSVGQRYGYTF.

V gene TRBV20-1 combines with J gene TRBJ1-1; D not resolved. The CDR3 runs 14 residues. CDR1 is DFQATT and CDR2 is SNEGSKA in the germline V gene (reference sequence). V lost 3 bases to trimming and J lost 1 base, with 12 bases between them. Here the CDR3 reads CSARSAGGNTEAFF. The CDR3 nucleotides read TGCAGTGCTAGGTCGGCAGGCGGGAACACTGAAGCTTTCTTT.

This chain uses TRBV30 with TRBJ1-1; D gene unclear. Germline V lookup: CDR1 GTSNPN, CDR2 SVGIG (reference sequence). Trimming pared 4 bases from V and 1 base from J, leaving 4 bases between. This CDR3 region has 11 residues. CDR3: CAWKENTEAFF. The CDR3 nucleotides read TGTGCCTGGAAGGAGAACACTGAAGCTTTCTTT.

CDR3: CASSYGADGGDSYEQYF. In DNA form, the CDR3 reads TGTGCCAGCAGTTACGGGGCAGATGGCGGGGACTCCTACGAGCAGTACTTC. The rearrangement uses TRBV6-5 and TRBJ2-7; weak D call: TRBD2 (6 bases). CDR3 length equals 17 residues. Between the trimmed V and J ends, which lost 2 bases and 0 bases, there was a span of 17 bases. From germline, CDR1 is MNHEY and CDR2 SVGAGI.

This chain connects TRBV5-1 to TRBJ1-1; possibly TRBD1 for D (6 bases). This CDR3 spans 14 amino acids. V was cut by 0 bases and J by 8 bases, with 14 bases left in between. CDR1 and CDR2 (germline): SGHRS, YFSETQ. CDR3 in DNA: TGCGCCAGCAGCTTGGTAACCCTTGGACAGGAAGCTTTCTTT. Translation gives CASSLVTLGQEAFF.

The sample holds a few counts of this clonotype. The V call is TRBV7-2, the J call TRBJ1-1; D is unresolved. Trimming left V 1 base short and J 4 bases short, with 10 bases between. CDR1 is SGHTA and CDR2 is FQGNSA in the germline V gene. The CDR3 covers 14 residues. CDR3 sequence (DNA): TGTGCCAGCAGCTTAGACGGCGGCTCCACTGAAGCTTTCTTT. Translation: CASSLDGGSTEAFF.